This TCR beta chain came from a study of T cells after yellow fever vaccination. Whole-study results and caveats: The secondary response showed a weaker magnitude and a faster peak, day 5 versus 15.

Germline V gene sequence: CDR1 SEHNR, CDR2 FQNEAQ (reference sequence). The V end lost 5 bases, the J end lost 5 bases, and 15 bases lay between the germline ends. This CDR3 spans 14 amino acids. Note on this clonotype: Its antigen is undetermined.

TCRdb re-analysed the 5' RACE reads in MiXCR, keeping a single row per CDR3 protein. The data contain tens of thousands of distinct CDR3 sequences, 7.4% of them singletons. The chain employs TRBV7-9 and TRBJ2-5; D gene uncertain. The receptor was derived from a man aged 18-30 years who received the YFV17D yellow fever vaccine. The sequencing here drew on CD8+ T cells sorted from PBMCs, taken approximately 16 days after the first yellow fever vaccination. In DNA, the CDR3 is TGTGCCAGCAGCCACGGACCCTTAGTGGAGACCCAGTACTTC. It yields the protein CASSHGPLVETQYF.